This is a list of T cell receptor beta chains from one sample in a study of post-analysis software for immune sequencing data. TCRdb re-derived calls from the PCR reads in MiXCR, one entry per CDR3 protein. The sample includes about 820,000 distinct CDR3 sequences, approximately 57% of them seen just once. Sequenced: blood. The receptor set was obtained from a girl aged 5-17 years with multiple sclerosis. Both conserved end residues are part of each CDR3. The D gene is left open where the match is weak. The size entry is marked missing in some rows and otherwise reads once, few, many or a size class.

size | D | J | V | length | CDR3 | DNA
NA | NA | TRBJ1-2 | TRBV12-3/TRBV12-4 | 16 | CASSSGGWGEDYGYTF | TGTGCCAGCAGTTCCGGGGGCTGGGGGGAGGACTATGGCTACACCTTC
NA | NA | TRBJ1-5 | TRBV27 | 13 | CASSFNKVQPQHF | TGTGCCAGCAGTTTTAACAAGGTCCAGCCCCAGCATTTT
few | NA | TRBJ2-7 | TRBV29-1 | 13 | CSVEGRDAYEQYF | TGCAGCGTTGAAGGGCGGGATGCCTACGAGCAGTACTTC
NA | TRBD1 | TRBJ2-1 | TRBV18 | 15 | CASSFGQGGYNEQFF | TGTGCCAGCTCATTCGGACAGGGGGGGTACAATGAGCAGTTCTTC
few | NA | TRBJ1-2 | TRBV15 | 13 | CATSRGSGYGYTF | TGTGCCACCAGCAGGGGTTCGGGCTATGGCTACACCTTC
NA | NA | TRBJ2-7 | TRBV10-3 | 12 | CAISGSLREQYF | TGTGCCATCAGCGGCAGTCTGAGGGAGCAGTACTTC
NA | NA | TRBJ1-4 | TRBV7-2 | 16 | CTSSLGPRGGNEKLFF | TGTACCAGCAGCTTGGGCCCAAGGGGCGGGAATGAAAAACTGTTTTTT
few | TRBD1 | TRBJ2-7 | TRBV7-2 | 15 | CASSPTGTGNYEQYF | TGTGCCAGCAGCCCGACCGGGACAGGGAACTACGAGCAGTACTTC
NA | NA | TRBJ2-5 | TRBV7-6 | 15 | CASSLEAQVQETQYF | TGTGCCAGCAGCCTAGAGGCACAAGTACAAGAGACCCAGTACTTC
NA | TRBD1 | TRBJ1-1 | TRBV5-1 | 13 | CASSTGGSTEAFF | TGCGCCAGCAGTACAGGGGGGTCCACTGAAGCTTTCTTT
NA | TRBD2 | TRBJ2-1 | TRBV7-8 | 16 | CASSLVRLAGVFEQFF | TGTGCCAGCAGCTTAGTTAGACTAGCGGGAGTATTTGAGCAGTTCTTC
NA | NA | TRBJ1-5 | TRBV6-1 | 14 | CASSQGLLNQPQHF | TGTGCCAGCAGTCAAGGGCTGCTCAATCAGCCCCAGCATTTT
once | NA | TRBJ1-2 | TRBV27 | 15 | CASTFSIASPGIYTF | TGTGCCAGCACCTTCTCGATCGCCAGCCCCGGAATTTACACCTTC
NA | NA | TRBJ2-7 | TRBV5-1 | 14 | CASSLEAVSGEQYF | TGCGCCAGCAGCTTGGAGGCCGTATCCGGGGAGCAGTACTTC
few | NA | TRBJ2-7 | TRBV30 | 14 | CAWSARISGYEQYF | TGTGCCTGGAGTGCACGAATTTCGGGGTACGAGCAGTACTTC
few | NA | TRBJ1-4 | TRBV27 | 15 | CASSFLGGANEKLFF | TGTGCCAGCAGTTTCTTAGGGGGAGCTAATGAAAAACTGTTTTTT
NA | TRBD2 | TRBJ2-7 | TRBV20-1 | 15 | CSAREISGRVNEQYF | TGCAGTGCTAGAGAGATTAGCGGGAGGGTGAACGAGCAGTACTTC
NA | NA | TRBJ2-2 | TRBV29-1 | 12 | CSVESSPGELFF | TGCAGCGTTGAAAGTTCCCCCGGGGAGCTGTTTTTT
NA | NA | TRBJ1-4 | TRBV30 | 14 | CAWSTGLPNEKLFF | TGTGCCTGGAGTACAGGGTTGCCTAATGAAAAACTGTTTTTT
NA | TRBD2 | TRBJ2-3 | TRBV12-3/TRBV12-4 | 16 | CASSLASGALTDTQYF | TGTGCCAGCAGTTTAGCTAGCGGGGCCCTCACAGATACGCAGTATTTT
NA | TRBD2 | TRBJ2-5 | TRBV6-6 | 14 | CAGGEGPLQETQYF | TGTGCCGGCGGGGAGGGGCCCCTCCAAGAGACCCAGTACTTC
NA | NA | TRBJ2-7 | TRBV20-1 | 13 | CSARAQNSYEQYF | TGCAGTGCTAGAGCACAGAACTCCTACGAGCAGTACTTC
NA | NA | TRBJ1-1 | TRBV12-3/TRBV12-4 | 12 | CASSPAGGKAFF | TGTGCCAGCAGTCCGGCGGGGGGTAAGGCTTTCTTT
NA | NA | TRBJ1-1 | TRBV12-3/TRBV12-4 | 14 | CASTLRGYGTEAFF | TGTGCCAGCACCTTGCGGGGTTACGGCACTGAAGCTTTCTTT
NA | TRBD1 | TRBJ1-5 | TRBV20-1 | 14 | CSARGTGGRQPQHF | TGCAGTGCTAGGGGGACAGGGGGACGGCAGCCCCAGCATTTT
NA | NA | TRBJ2-7 | TRBV20-1 | 13 | CSVRDLKGYEQYF | TGCAGTGTTAGAGATCTGAAGGGGTACGAGCAGTACTTC
NA | NA | TRBJ2-4 | TRBV3-1 | 16 | CASSPSIHGAKNIQYF | TGTGCCAGCAGCCCCTCCATTCACGGAGCCAAAAACATTCAGTACTTC
NA | TRBD2 | TRBJ2-3 | TRBV20-1 | 14 | CSARPSGNTDTQYF | TGCAGTGCTAGACCTAGCGGGAACACAGATACGCAGTATTTT
NA | NA | TRBJ2-1 | TRBV18 | 13 | CASSADHGDEQFF | TGTGCCAGTTCAGCCGACCACGGAGATGAGCAGTTCTTC
NA | TRBD1 | TRBJ2-7 | TRBV20-1 | 15 | CSARSPGQAKNIRYF | TGCAGTGCTAGATCCCCGGGACAGGCCAAAAACATTCGGTACTTC
NA | TRBD1 | TRBJ2-7 | TRBV10-3 | 17 | CAISESPTGGITYEQYF | TGTGCCATCAGTGAGTCCCCTACAGGGGGGATTACCTACGAGCAGTACTTC
few | TRBD2 | TRBJ2-7 | TRBV6-1 | 15 | CASSVTSGGPLEQYF | TGTGCCAGCAGTGTAACTAGCGGGGGACCCTTGGAGCAGTACTTC
once | NA | TRBJ2-3 | TRBV20-1 | 12 | CSANRGGDTQYF | TGCAGTGCTAACAGGGGGGGGGATACGCAGTATTTT
NA | NA | TRBJ2-7 | TRBV10-3 | 15 | CAISESQQGDYEQYF | TGTGCCATCAGTGAGTCGCAGCAGGGAGACTACGAGCAATACTTC
few | NA | TRBJ2-6 | TRBV6-4 | 14 | CASSDRLGANVLTF | TGTGCCAGCAGTGATAGGCTTGGGGCCAACGTCCTGACTTTC
NA | NA | TRBJ1-1 | TRBV5-1 | 14 | CASSLAGSNTEAFF | TGCGCCAGCAGCTTGGCCGGCAGCAACACTGAAGCTTTCTTT
NA | TRBD1 | TRBJ2-2 | TRBV29-1 | 17 | CSVERVRGQGKDGELFF | TGCAGCGTTGAAAGGGTCCGGGGACAGGGGAAGGACGGGGAGCTGTTTTTT
NA | NA | TRBJ2-7 | TRBV12-3/TRBV12-4 | 15 | CASSLTGRVSYEQYF | TGTGCCAGCAGTTTAACGGGACGAGTGTCCTACGAGCAGTACTTC
NA | NA | TRBJ2-7 | TRBV12-3/TRBV12-4 | 14 | CASSFSGTAGEQYF | TGTGCCAGCAGTTTCTCCGGGACCGCAGGAGAGCAGTACTTC